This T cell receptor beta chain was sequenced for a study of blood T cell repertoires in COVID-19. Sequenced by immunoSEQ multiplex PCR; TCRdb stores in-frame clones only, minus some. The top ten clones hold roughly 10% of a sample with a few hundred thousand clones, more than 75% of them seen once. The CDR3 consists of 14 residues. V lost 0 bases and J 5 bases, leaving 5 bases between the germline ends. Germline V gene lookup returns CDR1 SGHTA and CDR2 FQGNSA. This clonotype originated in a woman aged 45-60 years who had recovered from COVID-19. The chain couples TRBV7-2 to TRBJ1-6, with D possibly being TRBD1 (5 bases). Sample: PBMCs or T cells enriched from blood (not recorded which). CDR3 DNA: TGTGCCAGCAGCTTAGCCAGGGATAATTCACCCCTCCACTTT. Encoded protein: CASSLARDNSPLHF.